These 23 T cell receptor beta chains originate from one sample sequenced in a study of beta chain features in type 1 diabetes. General observations from the study: There was a moderate but significant shortening of TCRB CDR3s in all four CD4+ subsets of Type 1 diabetes patients.

The authors reverse transcribed all of the isolated RNA, so sequencing captured expressed TCRB transcripts. Here immunoSEQ multiplex PCR was the method, and the copy in TCRdb shows in-frame clones only, minus some. In the table there are 600,000 or so clones, approximately 13% of which are singletons. Their target antigens are unknown. The source material was naive CD4+ T cells from blood. The origin of the receptors is a man under 40 with type 1 diabetes.

This sequence joins TRBV4-3 and TRBJ1-6; tentatively, D is TRBD1 (5 bases). The germline gives CDR1 LGHNA, CDR2 YSLEER. The CDR3 extends over 13 amino acids. Between the trimmed V and J ends, which lost 1 base and 13 bases, there was a span of 11 bases. CDR3 region: CASSQGLKGPLHF. In DNA, the CDR3 is TGCGCCAGCAGCCAAGGTTTGAAGGGGCCCCTCCACTTT.

This clone has just a few counts. The chain combines TRBV29-1 with TRBJ1-3, with D hard to call. V was pared by 3 bases and J by 2 bases, with 8 bases between. The CDR3 totals 13 residues. In germline, CDR1 is SQVTM, CDR2 ANQGSEA. The DNA of the CDR3 is TGCAGCGTTGAGCAACTCGCTGGAAACACCATATATTTT. Translating gives CSVEQLAGNTIYF.

The sample holds a few counts of this clone. The J gene is TRBJ2-6, the V gene TRBV30, with a weak D call TRBD1 (5 bases). The germline V gene has CDR1 GTSNPN and CDR2 SVGIG (reference sequence). The CDR3 spans 14 residues. Between the trimmed V and J ends, which lost 2 bases and 2 bases, there was a span of 7 bases. The DNA for the CDR3 is TGTGCCTGGAGTATGGGGCCTGGGGCCAACGTCCTGACTTTC. Translation: CAWSMGPGANVLTF.

The genes are TRBV18 and TRBJ2-5; D might be TRBD1 or TRBD2, each matching 6 bases. The CDR3 is made up of 15 amino acids. Trimming removed 2 bases at V and 7 bases at J, with 17 bases between. Germline-derived CDR1 and CDR2 are KGHSH and LQKENI. CDR3 DNA: TGTGCCAGCTCACCATTGCGGACAGCCGGGGGGACCCAGTACTTC. Translated, it gives CASSPLRTAGGTQYF.

This clone was detected ten times or more. The V and J genes are TRBV19 and TRBJ1-5; D call uncertain. V lost 4 bases, J lost 3 bases, and 10 bases lay in between. Germline V lookup: CDR1 LNHDA, CDR2 SQIVND (reference sequence). The CDR3 is made up of 14 amino acids. The CDR3 spells CASSTRAHNQPQHF. The CDR3 DNA follows: TGTGCCAGTAGTACCCGGGCCCACAATCAGCCCCAGCATTTT.

V gene TRBV6-5 combines with J gene TRBJ1-5; D call uncertain. The CDR3 has 13 amino acids. Germline CDR1 and CDR2: MNHEY and SVGAGI. Trimming stripped 5 bases from V and 8 bases from J, with 13 bases between. The CDR3, as DNA: TGTGCCAGCAGTCTTCTCCTGGGAGAGCCCCAGCATTTT. Residues: CASSLLLGEPQHF.

The chain carries TRBV6-1 and TRBJ2-7; the D gene is possibly TRBD1 (6 bases). Trimming took 4 bases from V and 2 from J, leaving 12 bases between them. Germline values: CDR1 MNHNS, CDR2 SASEGT. The CDR3 covers 14 residues. The CDR3 DNA sequence: TGTGCCAGCAGTGGGGAAGACAGGACCTACGAGCAGTACTTC. Protein: CASSGEDRTYEQYF.

The chain carries TRBV7-2 and TRBJ2-5; no definite D call. The germline V and J ends were trimmed by 5 bases and 2 bases, with 12 bases remaining between them. CDR1 and CDR2 from the germline V gene are SGHTA and FQGNSA. The CDR3 extends over 14 amino acids. The CDR3 loop reads CASSPKTLQETQYF. DNA of the CDR3: TGTGCCAGCAGCCCTAAGACTCTTCAAGAGACCCAGTACTTC.

In its sample, this clone was seen a few times. V gene TRBV7-9 combines with J gene TRBJ2-3, with D uncertain. This CDR3 spans 14 amino acids. V lost 11 bases, J lost 2 bases, and 17 bases lay in between. The V gene's germline CDR1 is SEHNR and CDR2 FQNEAQ (reference sequence). The CDR3 region is CALAWGLNTDTQYF. The CDR3 nucleotides are TGTGCCTTAGCATGGGGATTGAACACAGATACGCAGTATTTT.

This clone was seen only a few times. This chain connects TRBV19 to TRBJ2-4; D gene uncertain. Per the germline V gene, CDR1 is LNHDA and CDR2 is SQIVND (reference sequence). CDR3 length: 15 residues. V gave up 6 bases and J gave up 8 bases, with 20 bases separating them. This CDR3 reads CASSPGPFGSDIQYF. The CDR3 nucleotides read TGTGCCAGTAGCCCCGGCCCCTTCGGAAGCGACATTCAGTACTTC.

This clone occurred a few times. This chain joins TRBV2 and TRBJ2-7, with 10 positions matching TRBD1. Looked up from germline, CDR1 is SNHLY and CDR2 is FYNNEI. The CDR3 extends over 14 amino acids. The J segment lost 3 bases and the V segment lost 6 bases, leaving 5 bases of the junction unmatched. CDR3 in DNA: TGTGCCAGCAGGAAGGGACAGGGGTTCTACGAGCAGTACTTC. Translating gives CASRKGQGFYEQYF. Based on the CDR3 plus reference TRBV2 and TRBJ2-7, the full variable domain is EPEVTQTPSHQVTQMGQEVILRCVPISNHLYFYWYRQILGQKVEFLVSFYNNEISEKSEIFDDQFSVERPDGSNFTLKIRSTKLEDSAMYFCASRKGQGFYEQYFGPGTRLTVT.

In its sample, this clone was seen a few times. The chain employs TRBV6-4 and TRBJ2-3; possible D gene TRBD1, 5 bases. CDR1 and CDR2 from the germline V gene are MRHNA and SNTAGT. CDR3 length: 13 amino acids. V shed 4 bases and J shed 6 bases, with 11 bases lying between them. The CDR3 coding sequence is TGTGCCAGCAGTGTGATAGCAGGGGATACGCAGTATTTT. Amino acids: CASSVIAGDTQYF.

This clone was detected only a few times. The rearrangement joins TRBV7-2 to TRBJ1-2; D gene ambiguous. Trimming shortened V by 7 bases and J by 5 bases, and 17 bases separated the two germline ends. The CDR3 sequence is 14 residues long. The germline V gene has CDR1 SGHTA and CDR2 FQGNSA. The CDR3 region has the DNA TGTGCCAGCACCCTCTATACGGGTCCATATGGCTACACCTTC. Amino acid sequence: CASTLYTGPYGYTF.

V and J are TRBV9 and TRBJ2-3; D remains ambiguous. V was shortened by 0 bases and J by 0 bases, with 5 bases between the two germline ends. The V gene's germline CDR1 is SGDLS and CDR2 YYNGEE. The CDR3 consists of 14 residues. In DNA, the CDR3 is TGTGCCAGCAGCGTAGTTTCTAGCACAGATACGCAGTATTTT. This sequence encodes CASSVVSSTDTQYF.

The chain links TRBV9 to TRBJ1-5, with 10 positions matching TRBD1. Losses at the gene ends were 4 bases for V and 9 bases for J; bases not matched to a gene: 7. The CDR3 length is 14 residues. Germline CDR1 and CDR2: SGDLS and YYNGEE. The CDR3 spells CASSPDRGRGPQHF. CDR3 DNA: TGTGCCAGCAGCCCGGACAGGGGGAGAGGGCCCCAGCATTTT.

The chain has TRBV6-5 and TRBJ2-5; TRBD1 matches 8 bases. Trimming removed 6 bases from V and 7 bases from J; junction bases left unmatched: 13. CDR1 is MNHEY and CDR2 is SVGAGI in the germline V gene. The length of the CDR3 is 15 residues. CDR3 DNA sequence: TGTGCCAGCAGCAAAATCCCAGGGGGCTCTAGGACCCAGTACTTC. Translating it yields CASSKIPGGSRTQYF.

There are a few counts of this clone. The genes are TRBV18 and TRBJ2-3, with unresolved D. The V end lost 4 bases, the J end lost 0 bases, and 11 bases lay between the germline ends. The CDR3 has 15 amino acids. Germline-derived CDR1 and CDR2 are KGHSH and LQKENI. As DNA, the CDR3 is TGTGCCAGCTCACGGTCAAGGGTAAGCACAGATACGCAGTATTTT. Protein: CASSRSRVSTDTQYF.

The CDR3 region has the DNA TGTGCCAGCAGTCCCCCGGGGGAGAGCTCCTACGAGCAGTACTTC. It is translated as CASSPPGESSYEQYF. The V gene is TRBV28, the J gene TRBJ2-7, with D perhaps matching TRBD2 (6 bases). The germline gives CDR1 MDHEN, CDR2 SYDVKM. The CDR3 loop spans 15 amino acids. Trimming left V 5 bases short and J 0 bases short, with 14 bases between.

V and J are TRBV19 and TRBJ2-2, with a weak D call TRBD2 (5 bases). Trimming took off 8 bases at V and 0 bases at J, with 22 bases between the two ends. The CDR3 is 18 amino acids. Germline CDR1 reads LNHDA; CDR2 reads SQIVND (reference sequence). DNA of the CDR3: TGTGCCAGTGGAAGACTGTTGGGGAGACACACGAACACCGGGGAGCTGTTTTTT. It codes for CASGRLLGRHTNTGELFF.

This sequence joins TRBV5-4 and TRBJ2-1, with 10 bases fitting TRBD2. Germline loops: CDR1 SGHNT, CDR2 YYREEE (reference sequence). J lost 3 bases, V lost 0 bases, and 6 bases had no gene match. The CDR3 has 17 amino acids. CDR3 DNA: TGTGCCAGCAGCTTGGCCTCTCTAGCGGGGGTCTACAATGAGCAGTTCTTC. Translation gives CASSLASLAGVYNEQFF.

This clone has a handful of counts. Other DNA sequences in the sample encode the same CDR3. V is TRBV29-1 and J is TRBJ2-3; D assignment may be TRBD1 or TRBD2 (6 bases each). Trimming removed 4 bases from V and 0 bases from J, with 11 bases in between. Germline CDR1 reads SQVTM; CDR2 reads ANQGSEA. This CDR3 is built from 14 residues. CDR3 in DNA: TGCAGCGTTGTAAGGGGGGACAGCACAGATACGCAGTATTTT. Translating gives CSVVRGDSTDTQYF.

The chain employs TRBV19 and TRBJ1-5; TRBD1 is a possible D gene (5 bases). Trimming pared 5 bases from V and 4 bases from J, leaving 9 bases between. This CDR3 has 13 amino acids. The germline V gene encodes CDR1 LNHDA and CDR2 SQIVND (reference sequence). The CDR3 region is CASSEQANQPQHF. As DNA, the CDR3 is TGTGCCAGTAGTGAACAGGCTAATCAGCCCCAGCATTTT.

The rearrangement joins TRBV9 to TRBJ2-2, with D tentatively TRBD2 (5 bases). The germline V gene encodes CDR1 SGDLS and CDR2 YYNGEE. The V gene lost 4 bases and the J gene lost 5 bases, with 12 bases spanning the gap. This CDR3 spans 14 amino acids. For the CDR3, the DNA is TGTGCCAGCAGCAAGGCGGGCGGAACCGGGGAGCTGTTTTTT. Protein product: CASSKAGGTGELFF.